There are many counts of the clone carrying this T cell receptor (beta chain). Its antigen is still unknown. Sequencing was performed with immunoSEQ multiplex PCR; in TCRdb, only in-frame clones are kept and a portion is missing. The table includes approximately 700,000 clones, approximately 73% detected once. Germline loops: CDR1 SGHVS, CDR2 FQNEAQ. This CDR3 contains 14 residues. V gave up 6 bases and J gave up 3 bases; unmatched junction bases: 8. The donors, healthy adults who were HIV-negative, had experienced no recent acute infections or vaccinations. The data derive from a study of shared clonotypes between healthy human individuals. Overall study results and limits: Deeper or shallower sequencing was expected to change how clonotypes are shared among donors.

This clonotype originated in a woman aged 25-40 years in good health. The chain joins TRBV7-8 to TRBJ2-7, with 7 bases that match TRBD2. The sample was memory CD4+ T cells sorted from blood. This sample's subset: CD45RA-negative fraction. The DNA of the CDR3 is TGTGCCAGCAGTCTGTTGGCGGGGGACTACGAGCAGTACTTC. As protein: CASSLLAGDYEQYF.